In this sample, the clone carrying this T cell receptor beta chain turned up a few times. Per sample, no less than 5 micrograms of total RNA were extracted. This sample stems from a study of blood T cells in healthy people across ages. From germline, CDR1 is LGHDT and CDR2 YNNKEL (reference sequence). The CDR3 spans 16 residues. Trimming pared 1 base from V and 0 bases from J, leaving 11 bases between. Sample-barcoded 5' priming and a J-beta primer mix drove a second PCR of 7 to 11 cycles. TCRdb itself ran the 5' RACE reads through MiXCR, one entry per CDR3 protein. The top ten clones hold 20% to 25% of a sample with about a million distinct CDR3 sequences, just over 50% of them seen once.

The J gene is TRBJ2-3, the V gene TRBV3-1; either TRBD1 or TRBD2 may supply D (5 bases each). The sequenced sample consisted of blood. The clonotype originates from a woman aged 55-75 years in good health. The CDR3 nucleotides are TGTGCCAGCAGCCAAGTCGGGGCTAGCAGCACAGATACGCAGTATTTT. Translating it yields CASSQVGASSTDTQYF.